This T cell receptor (beta chain) is from a study of blood T cells in healthy people across ages. Study-level results: Getting older went along with TCR beta diversity per million T cells dropping roughly linearly.

Remarks on this clonotype: Its antigen is not known.

Germline CDR1 and CDR2: MRHNA and SNTAGT. The CDR3 loop spans 15 amino acids. The V and J ends lost 3 bases and 2 bases, in that order; junction bases with no gene match: 2. Per-sample PBMC isolation yielded at least 7 million cells. Then a second PCR, running roughly 7 to 11 cycles, was carried out with a sample-barcoded 5' primer and a J-beta primer mix. MiXCR was run by TCRdb on the 5' RACE reads, yielding one entry per CDR3 protein. Among under 1 million distinct CDR3 sequences listed, around 45% were seen once. The genes are TRBV6-4 and TRBJ2-3; 10 bases align to TRBD2. The material sequenced was blood. This clonotype originated in a man in his sixties in good health. The CDR3 region is CASSESGGATDTQYF. As DNA, the CDR3 is TGTGCCAGCAGTGAAAGCGGGGGGGCCACAGATACGCAGTATTTT.